This T cell receptor (beta chain) was identified during a study of memory CD4+ T cells and cytomegalovirus serostatus. With regard to this clone: The target antigen is unknown.

Sequencing was performed with immunoSEQ multiplex PCR; in TCRdb, only in-frame clones are kept and a portion is missing. The sample consists of about 50,000 clones, roughly 82% of them appearing once. General study findings and limits: CD4+ memory repertoires contained about 40% of the roughly 160 reported CMV TCRbeta sequences. Median bootstrapped AUC for CMV status was around 0.96 originally, 0.75 to 0.91 US-trained.

V shed 6 bases and J shed 0 bases, with 9 bases lying between them. This CDR3 has 14 residues. CDR1 and CDR2 (germline): SNHLY, FYNNEI. The sort gate was single viable CD3+CD4+CD8-CD45RO+ cells for memory CD4+ T cells. CD4+ T cells were isolated by positive magnetic selection. This chain connects TRBV2 to TRBJ1-5; D might be TRBD1 (6 bases). This clonotype was obtained from an adult in good health and CMV-seronegative. Sequenced material: memory CD4+ T cells from blood. CDR3 sequence: CASSGTSSNQPQHF. The CDR3 DNA reads TGTGCCAGCAGCGGGACATCTAGCAATCAGCCCCAGCATTTT.